This T cell receptor beta chain came from a study of vaccination and CD4 T cells after COVID-19. Germline-derived CDR1 and CDR2 are SGHAT and FQNNGV. V lost 5 bases, J lost 2 bases, and 15 bases lay in between. The CDR3 length is 15 residues. Treatment indicated: roughly 11-day PBMC culture with coronavirus spike peptide pools or control peptides (ViraFEST assay). Researchers used the Oncomine TCR Beta short-read assay to sequence DNA from cultured CD4+ T cells. Scientists extracted genomic DNA from CD4+ T cells grown in culture. In TCRdb, the PCR reads were re-called with MiXCR into one record per CDR3 protein. The sample lists some 20,000 distinct CDR3 sequences, roughly 40% occurring once. Study observations and caveats: Convalescent patients saw a median about 85% of their reactive clones show up only after vaccination.

About this clonotype itself: What it recognizes is unknown.

This chain links TRBV11-2 with TRBJ2-5, with D possibly TRBD1 on 5 matching bases. Specimen: CD4+ T cells from blood, cultured in vitro, collected after SARS-CoV-2 vaccination. This TCR was recovered from a human donor who had recovered from COVID-19. The CDR3 sequence is CASSRVAGQQETQYF. Here the CDR3 DNA reads TGTGCCAGCAGCCGGGTTGCAGGGCAACAAGAGACCCAGTACTTC.